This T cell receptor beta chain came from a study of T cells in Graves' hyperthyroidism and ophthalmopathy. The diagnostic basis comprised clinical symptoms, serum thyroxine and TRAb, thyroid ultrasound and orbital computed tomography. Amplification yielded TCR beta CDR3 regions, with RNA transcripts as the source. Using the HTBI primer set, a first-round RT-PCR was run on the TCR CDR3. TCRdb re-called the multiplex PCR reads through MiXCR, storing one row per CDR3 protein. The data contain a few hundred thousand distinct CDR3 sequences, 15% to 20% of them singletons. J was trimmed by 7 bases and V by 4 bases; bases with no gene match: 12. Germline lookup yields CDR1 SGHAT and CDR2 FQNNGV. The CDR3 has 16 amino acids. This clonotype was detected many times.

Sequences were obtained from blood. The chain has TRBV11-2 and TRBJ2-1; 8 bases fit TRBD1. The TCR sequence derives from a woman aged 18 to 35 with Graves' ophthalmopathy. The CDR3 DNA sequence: TGTGCCAGCAGCTCAGATGCCAGGACAGGGAGTAATGAGCAGTTCTTC. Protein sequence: CASSSDARTGSNEQFF.